Listed below are T cell receptor beta chains from one sample, sequenced in a study of T cells in localized non-small cell lung cancer. Sequencing used immunoSEQ multiplex PCR; TCRdb keeps in-frame clones, though not all of them. The sample gives 23,000 or so clones, roughly 90% of which show up once; approximately 23% is in the top ten. The source was peripheral blood, collected before any cancer treatment. Receptors originate from a man aged 40-75 years with stage I squamous cell lung carcinoma. Each CDR3 is given with its conserved first and last residue. D genes are given only for firm matches. Rows may omit the clone size; those that give it use once, few, many or a size class.

- | TRBJ2-2 | - | TRBV6-1 | TGTGCCAGCCTCCCCGCGACTAGCACCGGGGAGCTGTTTTTT | CASLPATSTGELFF
- | TRBJ2-1 | - | TRBV7-6 | TGTGCCAGCAGCCTGGGACTTGGGGAGCAGTTCTTC | CASSLGLGEQFF
few | TRBJ1-3 | - | TRBV2 | TGTGCCAGCAGCCTACCTTATCCCAGGGGAAACACCATATATTTT | CASSLPYPRGNTIYF
few | TRBJ1-1 | - | TRBV5-5 | TGTGCCAGCAGCCTAGACCTGAACACTGAAGCTTTCTTT | CASSLDLNTEAFF
- | TRBJ2-2 | - | TRBV7-8 | TGTGCCAGCAGCTTAGCGAGGTGGCTTGGGGGACGAAACACCGGGGAGCTGTTTTTT | CASSLARWLGGRNTGELFF
- | TRBJ2-2 | - | TRBV28 | TGTGCCAGCAGACCCTTGGGGTTATACACCGGGGAGCTGTTTTTT | CASRPLGLYTGELFF
- | TRBJ1-1 | - | TRBV6-6 | TGTGCCAGCAAGATACAGGTGAACACTGAAGCTTTCTTT | CASKIQVNTEAFF
- | TRBJ2-4 | - | TRBV5-8 | TGTGCCAGCAGCTCCTGGCGGGCGAGCATTCAGTACTTC | CASSSWRASIQYF
- | TRBJ1-1 | - | TRBV10-1 | TGCGCCAGCAGTGAGAGGACAGATCTTGAAGCTTTCTTT | CASSERTDLEAFF
- | TRBJ2-2 | - | TRBV5-5 | TGTGCCAGCAGCTTTAACACCGGGGAGCTGTTTTTT | CASSFNTGELFF
- | TRBJ1-4 | TRBD1 | TRBV2 | TGTGCCAGCAGCTTAGACAGGGTTGAAAAACTGTTTTTT | CASSLDRVEKLFF
- | TRBJ1-1 | - | TRBV5-1 | TGCGCCAGCAGCCTGCTTGCGGGGGGTACTGAAGCTTTCTTT | CASSLLAGGTEAFF
- | TRBJ1-1 | - | TRBV7-9 | TGTGCCAGCAGCTTAGGGGCCAGGGGATACACTGAAGCTTTCTTT | CASSLGARGYTEAFF
once | TRBJ1-3 | - | TRBV30 | TGTGCCTGGAGTCCCCTAGAGCTCACCATATATTTT | CAWSPLELTIYF
- | TRBJ2-1 | TRBD2 | TRBV5-4 | TGTGCCAGCGGAAGACTAGCGGGGGAGGGTGAGCAGTTCTTC | CASGRLAGEGEQFF
- | TRBJ1-6 | - | TRBV28 | TGTGCCAGCAGTTTGGATCCCGGGGCTTATTCACCCCTCCACTTT | CASSLDPGAYSPLHF
- | TRBJ2-7 | - | TRBV18 | TGTGCCAGCTCACCAGGCCGGGGGTCGTACGAGCAGTACTTC | CASSPGRGSYEQYF
- | TRBJ1-5 | TRBD1 | TRBV10-3 | TGTGCCACCAGACAGGGGGATAATCAGCCCCAGCATTTT | CATRQGDNQPQHF
- | TRBJ2-7 | - | TRBV30 | TGTGCCTGGAGTGTCGGGGTCTACGAGCAGTACTTC | CAWSVGVYEQYF
few | TRBJ1-5 | TRBD1 | TRBV28 | TGTGCCAGCAGTACCGCAGGGGGGGGCAATCAGCCCCAGCATTTT | CASSTAGGGNQPQHF
once | TRBJ2-3 | - | TRBV2 | TGTGCCAGCGGAGGCCCCACAGATACGCAGTATTTT | CASGGPTDTQYF
- | TRBJ1-5 | - | TRBV18 | TGTGCCAGCTCACCTAGCAGCAATCAGCCCCAGCATTTT | CASSPSSNQPQHF
- | TRBJ1-1 | - | TRBV5-8 | TGTGCCGGTACAAATGGCGGGATGGGCACTGAAGCTTTCTTT | CAGTNGGMGTEAFF
- | TRBJ2-1 | - | TRBV29-1 | TGCAGCGTCAGACTAGTCCGCTCCTACAATGAGCAGTTCTTC | CSVRLVRSYNEQFF
few | TRBJ1-2 | TRBD1 | TRBV5-6 | TGTGCCAGCAGCTTGGAGGTCAGGGGGGTCGGCTACACCTTC | CASSLEVRGVGYTF
- | TRBJ1-1 | - | TRBV5-1 | TGCGCCAGCAGCCTCAGCAGCCAGGGTGCTGAAGCTTTCTTT | CASSLSSQGAEAFF
- | TRBJ2-5 | - | TRBV25-1 | TGTGCCAGCAGCCCCCTAGGCAGCGGTCAAGAGACCCAGTACTTC | CASSPLGSGQETQYF
medium-sized | TRBJ2-7 | TRBD1 | TRBV7-2 | TGTGCCAGCAGCCTTTTGGACAGGGCCTCAGAGCAGTACTTC | CASSLLDRASEQYF
- | TRBJ1-1 | - | TRBV6-5 | TGTGCCAGCCAACCTCGGGGGAACACTGAAGCTTTCTTT | CASQPRGNTEAFF
- | TRBJ2-7 | TRBD2 | TRBV7-2 | TGTGCCAGCAGCTTAGTGGCAGGACTAGCGGAGAGCTCCTACGAGCAGTACTTC | CASSLVAGLAESSYEQYF
once | TRBJ2-5 | TRBD2 | TRBV5-5 | TGTGCCAGCAGCTTACGTAGCGGGGTACTAGAGACCCAGTACTTC | CASSLRSGVLETQYF
- | TRBJ1-5 | TRBD1 | TRBV19 | TGTGCCAGTAGTATTCGACAGGGCGGACAGCCCCAGCATTTT | CASSIRQGGQPQHF
once | TRBJ2-2 | - | TRBV5-6 | TGTGCCAGCAGCTTGGCGATAGGGGCGAACACCGGGGAGCTGTTTTTT | CASSLAIGANTGELFF
- | TRBJ1-4 | - | TRBV2 | TGTGCCAGCAGTGAAGGGGGGGCCTCTGACGCAACTAATGAAAAACTGTTTTTT | CASSEGGASDATNEKLFF
- | TRBJ2-7 | - | TRBV9 | TGTGCCAGCAGTGCCGACACCCACGAGCAGTACTTC | CASSADTHEQYF
- | TRBJ2-7 | - | TRBV6-1 | TGTGCCAGCAGTGAATTTCGTGGAGTATACGAGCAGTACTTC | CASSEFRGVYEQYF
- | TRBJ2-1 | TRBD2 | TRBV5-1 | TGCGCCAGCAGCCCCTGGCGCCCAACTAGCGGGGGATACAATGAGCAGTTCTTC | CASSPWRPTSGGYNEQFF
- | TRBJ2-5 | TRBD2 | TRBV7-2 | TGTGCCAGCAGCTTTCAAGGACTAGCAGTAGAGACCCAGTACTTC | CASSFQGLAVETQYF
once | TRBJ2-7 | - | TRBV5-1 | TGCGCCAGCAGATCCAGTTCCCACGAGCAGTACTTC | CASRSSSHEQYF
- | TRBJ1-4 | - | TRBV5-6 | TGTGCCAGCAGCTTGGGGACGCTAAATTTAAAACTGTTTTTT | CASSLGTLNLKLFF
- | TRBJ1-3 | - | TRBV19 | TGTGCCAGTAGTATCTCCATCACGCTTCTCTCTGGAAACACCATATATTTT | CASSISITLLSGNTIYF
- | TRBJ2-3 | TRBD2 | TRBV2 | TGTGCCAGCAGTCCTGCTAGCGGGTCCCGCACAGATACGCAGTATTTT | CASSPASGSRTDTQYF
- | TRBJ1-5 | - | TRBV19 | TGTGCCAGTAGAAGGGTTTATAGCAATCAGCCCCAGCATTTT | CASRRVYSNQPQHF
- | TRBJ1-1 | - | TRBV9 | TGTGCCAGCAGCCCCCCAGGACTCGCAGGCAACGCTGAAGCTTTCTTT | CASSPPGLAGNAEAFF
- | TRBJ1-1 | - | TRBV10-3 | TGTGCCATCAGTAAAGACGGTTTGGGTTTGGTCACTGAAGCTTTCTTT | CAISKDGLGLVTEAFF
- | TRBJ2-7 | - | TRBV29-1 | TGCAGCGTTGACGATGGGGAGCAGTACTTC | CSVDDGEQYF